This TCR beta chain was identified during a study of T cells in Graves' hyperthyroidism and ophthalmopathy. This CDR3 comprises 12 residues. V lost 4 bases, J lost 4 bases, and 10 bases lay in between. Germline V gene sequence: CDR1 SQVTM, CDR2 ANQGSEA. RNA transcripts yielded amplified TCR beta CDR3 regions. HTBI primers were used for first-round RT-PCR of the TCR CDR3. A single record per CDR3 protein comes from TCRdb applying MiXCR to the multiplex PCR reads. The sample lists fewer than 750,000 distinct CDR3 sequences, about 15% seen once, with over 3.5% in the top ten. The chain has TRBV29-1 and TRBJ1-2; D gene uncertain. Sequenced material: blood. The source is a middle-aged woman with Graves' ophthalmopathy. The CDR3 is CSVAEQTYGYTF. CDR3 nucleotide sequence: TGCAGCGTTGCCGAACAGACCTATGGCTACACCTTC.